The T cell receptor (beta chain) under discussion was sequenced for a study of memory CD4+ T cells and cytomegalovirus serostatus. Produced via immunoSEQ multiplex PCR; TCRdb's table is partial and in-frame only. The sample lists tens of thousands of clones, around 76% occurring once. Germline V lookup: CDR1 SGDLS, CDR2 YYNGEE. Trimming pared 1 base from V and 10 bases from J, leaving 18 bases between. This CDR3 comprises 14 residues. Single viable CD3+CD4+CD8-CD45RO+ cells were sorted as the memory CD4+ T cells. Donors' CMV status reflects serum IgG against pp150, pp28, p38, p52. The TCR originated in an adult in good health and CMV-seronegative. The chain couples TRBV9 to TRBJ2-7, with D perhaps matching TRBD1 or TRBD2 (6 bases each). Sequencing used memory CD4+ T cells from blood. The CDR3 region is CASSVRGDPGEQYF. The CDR3 region has the DNA TGTGCCAGCAGCGTAAGGGGGGACCCCGGGGAACAGTACTTC.